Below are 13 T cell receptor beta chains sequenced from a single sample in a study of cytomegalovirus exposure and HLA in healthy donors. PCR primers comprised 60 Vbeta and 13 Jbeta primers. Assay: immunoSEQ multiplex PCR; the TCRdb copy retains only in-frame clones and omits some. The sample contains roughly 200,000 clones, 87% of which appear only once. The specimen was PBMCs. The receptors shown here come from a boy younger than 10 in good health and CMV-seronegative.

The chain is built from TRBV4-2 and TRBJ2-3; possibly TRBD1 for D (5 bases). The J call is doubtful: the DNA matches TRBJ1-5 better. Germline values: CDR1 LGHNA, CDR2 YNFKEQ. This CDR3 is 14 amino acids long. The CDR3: CASSQDEAVAGQHF. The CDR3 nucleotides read TGTGCCAGCAGCCAAGACGAGGCGGTTGCAGGGCAGCATTTT.

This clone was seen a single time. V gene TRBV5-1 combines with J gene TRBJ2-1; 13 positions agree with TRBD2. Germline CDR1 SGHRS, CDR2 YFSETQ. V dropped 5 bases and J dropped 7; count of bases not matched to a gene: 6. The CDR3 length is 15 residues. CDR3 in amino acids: CASSSGTSGVNEQFF. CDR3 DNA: TGCGCCAGCAGTTCCGGGACTAGCGGGGTAAATGAGCAGTTCTTC. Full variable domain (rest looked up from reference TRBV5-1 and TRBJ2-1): KAGVTQTPRYLIKTRGQQVTLSCSPISGHRSVSWYQQTPGQGLQFLFEYFSETQRNKGNFPGRFSGRQFSNSRSEMNVSTLELGDSALYLCASSSGTSGVNEQFFGPGTRLTVL.

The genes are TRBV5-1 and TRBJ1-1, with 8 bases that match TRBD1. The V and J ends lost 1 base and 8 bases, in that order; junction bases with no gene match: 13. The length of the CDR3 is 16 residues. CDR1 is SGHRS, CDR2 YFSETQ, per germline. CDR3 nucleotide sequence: TGCGCCAGCAGCTTGCCCTCCACCGACAGGGGAGGCGAAGCTTTCTTT. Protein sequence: CASSLPSTDRGGEAFF.

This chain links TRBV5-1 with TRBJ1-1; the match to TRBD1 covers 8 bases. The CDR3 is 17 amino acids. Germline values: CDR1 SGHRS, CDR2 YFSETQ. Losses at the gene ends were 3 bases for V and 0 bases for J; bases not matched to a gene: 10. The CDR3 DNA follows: TGCGCCAGCAGCTCCCCATTCCGACAGGGGATGAACACTGAAGCTTTCTTT. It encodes CASSSPFRQGMNTEAFF.

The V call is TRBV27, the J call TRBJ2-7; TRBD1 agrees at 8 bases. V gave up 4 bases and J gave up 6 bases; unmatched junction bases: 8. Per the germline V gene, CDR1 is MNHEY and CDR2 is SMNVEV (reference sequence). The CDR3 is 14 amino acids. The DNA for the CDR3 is TGTGCCAGCAGTTCCTGGACAGGGTTCCGCGAGCAGTACTTC. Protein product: CASSSWTGFREQYF.

Here the CDR3 DNA reads TGTGCCAGTAGTATCTCTCCGGGAGGGCCGAACACCGGGGAGCTGTTTTTT. Residues: CASSISPGGPNTGELFF. This chain joins TRBV19 and TRBJ2-2; 8 bases are a match to TRBD2. The CDR3 is 17 amino acids. V was clipped by 3 bases and J by 0 bases; unmatched bases: 6. CDR1 LNHDA and CDR2 SQIVND come from the germline V gene (reference sequence).

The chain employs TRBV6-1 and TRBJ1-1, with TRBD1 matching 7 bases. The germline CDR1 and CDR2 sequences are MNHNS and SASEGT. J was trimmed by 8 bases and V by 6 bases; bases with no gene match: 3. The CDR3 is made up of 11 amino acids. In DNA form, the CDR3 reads TGTGCCAGCAGAGGACAGGCGGAAGCTTTCTTT. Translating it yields CASRGQAEAFF.

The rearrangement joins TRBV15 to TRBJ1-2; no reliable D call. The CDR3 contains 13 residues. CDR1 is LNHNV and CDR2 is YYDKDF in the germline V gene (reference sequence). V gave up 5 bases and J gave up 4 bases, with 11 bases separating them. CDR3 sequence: CATSARGVYGYTF. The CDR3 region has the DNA TGTGCCACCAGCGCCCGCGGGGTCTATGGCTACACCTTC.

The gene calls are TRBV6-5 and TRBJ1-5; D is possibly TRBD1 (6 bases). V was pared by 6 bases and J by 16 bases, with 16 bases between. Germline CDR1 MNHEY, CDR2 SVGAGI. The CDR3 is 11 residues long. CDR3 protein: CASSRGGVQHF. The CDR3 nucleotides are TGTGCCAGCAGCCGAGGGGGGGTGCAACATTTT.

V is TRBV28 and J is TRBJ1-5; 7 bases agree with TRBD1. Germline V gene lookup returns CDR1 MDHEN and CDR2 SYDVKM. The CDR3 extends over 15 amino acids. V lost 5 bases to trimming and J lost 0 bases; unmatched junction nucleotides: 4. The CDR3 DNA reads TGTGCCAGCAGTGAACAGGGGTGTAGCAATCAGCCCCAGCATTTT. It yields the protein CASSEQGCSNQPQHF.

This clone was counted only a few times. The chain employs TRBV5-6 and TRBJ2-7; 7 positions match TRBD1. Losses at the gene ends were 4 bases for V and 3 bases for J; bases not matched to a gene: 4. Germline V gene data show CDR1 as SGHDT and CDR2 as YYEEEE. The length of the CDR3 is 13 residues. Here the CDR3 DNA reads TGTGCCAGCAGCCGCGCAGGGGGCTACGAGCAGTACTTC. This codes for CASSRAGGYEQYF.

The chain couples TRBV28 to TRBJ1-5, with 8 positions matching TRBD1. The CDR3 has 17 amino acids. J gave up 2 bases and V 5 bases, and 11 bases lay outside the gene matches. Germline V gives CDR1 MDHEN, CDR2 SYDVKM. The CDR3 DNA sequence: TGTGCCAGCAGTCCCCACCAGGGGGCCGGTGGCAATCAGCCCCAGCATTTT. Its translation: CASSPHQGAGGNQPQHF.

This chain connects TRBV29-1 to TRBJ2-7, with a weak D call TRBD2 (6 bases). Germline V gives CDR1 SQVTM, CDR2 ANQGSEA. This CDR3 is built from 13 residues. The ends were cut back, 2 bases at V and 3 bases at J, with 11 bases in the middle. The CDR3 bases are TGCAGCGTTGAACCCGGGCGGGGCTACGAGCAGTACTTC. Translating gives CSVEPGRGYEQYF.